These T cell receptor beta chains were read from a single sample in a study of graft-versus-host responses after intestinal transplantation. The assay was immunoSEQ multiplex PCR, and TCRdb's table has in-frame clones only and misses some. Of about 94,000 clones in the sample, roughly 90% were seen once. These receptors are not linked to any known antigen. The sample consisted of unstimulated CD8+ T cells sorted from spleen or lymph node cells, taken before intestinal transplant. The source is a human donor who received an intestinal transplant. Each CDR3 is given with its conserved first and last residue. A D gene is named only where the DNA matches it firmly. Only some rows state a clone size, as once, few, many or a class for expanded clones.

>.|TRBJ1-2|TRBV15|once
TGTGCCACCAGCAACAGCGGGGAATACTATGGCTACACCTTC
CATSNSGEYYGYTF
>TRBD2|TRBJ2-2|TRBV7-9|.
TGTGCCAGCAGCACAGGACTAGCGATATACACCGGGGAGCTGTTTTTT
CASSTGLAIYTGELFF
>TRBD1|TRBJ1-3|TRBV5-1|.
TGCGCCAGCAGCGGTACAGGGGGCAGTGGAAACACCATATATTTT
CASSGTGGSGNTIYF
>TRBD2|TRBJ2-7|TRBV2|.
TGTGCCAGCATAGGGACTAGCGGTTACGAGCAGTACTTC
CASIGTSGYEQYF
>.|TRBJ1-2|TRBV5-4|.
TGTGCCAGCAGCTTAGTACAGGAACCCTATGGCTACACCTTC
CASSLVQEPYGYTF
>.|TRBJ2-7|TRBV27|.
TGTGCCAGCAGCGTAGGGGCAGGCTCCTACGAGCAGTACTTC
CASSVGAGSYEQYF
>TRBD2|TRBJ2-7|TRBV9|.
TGTGCCAGCAGCGTAGGGACTAGCGGGACCGCCTACGAGCAGTACTTC
CASSVGTSGTAYEQYF
>.|TRBJ1-2|TRBV5-6|.
TGTGCCAGCAGCTTGCAGGGGAACGACTATGGCTACACCTTC
CASSLQGNDYGYTF
>.|TRBJ1-2|TRBV27|.
TGTGCCAGCAGTTACACGGGGGGATTCTATGGCTACACCTTC
CASSYTGGFYGYTF
>TRBD1|TRBJ2-2|TRBV30|.
TGTGCCTGGATCTTCCCGGACAGGGGACGAAGTAAGTATTCCGGGGAGCTGTTTTTT
CAWIFPDRGRSKYSGELFF
>.|TRBJ1-2|TRBV27|.
TGTGTCTTCTTGACCGGAGCAGCTAACTATGGCTACACCTTC
CVFLTGAANYGYTF
>.|TRBJ2-1|TRBV30|.
TGTGCCTGGAACGACCTAGTGTCAGCCCGCGTTTATGAGCAGTTCTTC
CAWNDLVSARVYEQFF
>.|TRBJ1-2|TRBV5-1|.
TGCGCCAGCAGCTTCGACAGACCCTATGGCTACACCTTC
CASSFDRPYGYTF
>TRBD1|TRBJ1-2|TRBV7-9|.
TGTGCCAGCAGCTTTGGGACTTACAGGGGGCGCGGCTATGGCTACACCTTC
CASSFGTYRGRGYGYTF
>.|TRBJ2-7|TRBV6-1|once
TGTGCCAGCAGTGACGGCGGAGCTCCCTACGAGCAGTACTTC
CASSDGGAPYEQYF
>.|TRBJ2-7|TRBV6-5|.
TGTGCCAGCAGTTACTCAGGGGGGGTGAAAGAGCAGTACTTC
CASSYSGGVKEQYF
>.|TRBJ2-7|TRBV2|.
TGTGCCAGCAGTGGGACAGACTACGAGCAGTACTTC
CASSGTDYEQYF
>TRBD2|TRBJ2-1|TRBV2|once
TGTGCCAGCATCCAGACTAGCGGGGGACCTTCCTACAATGAGCAGTTCTTC
CASIQTSGGPSYNEQFF
>TRBD1|TRBJ2-2|TRBV13|.
TGTGCCAGCAGCACCAACAGGGGTGCGAACACCGGGGAGCTGTTTTTT
CASSTNRGANTGELFF
>TRBD1|TRBJ2-7|TRBV5-4|.
TGTGCCAGCAGCCCTGGACAGGGATCCTACGAGCAGTACTTC
CASSPGQGSYEQYF
>TRBD2|TRBJ2-1|TRBV6-1|.
TGTGCCAGCAGTGAATTGGGGGGGAATGAGCAGTTCTTC
CASSELGGNEQFF
>.|TRBJ2-6|TRBV28|.
TGTGCCAGCAGCCAGGCTGGGGCCAACGTCCTGACTTTC
CASSQAGANVLTF
>TRBD1|TRBJ2-1|TRBV18|.
TGTGCCAGCTCACTCGGACAGGGGGAATACAATGAGCAGTTCTTC
CASSLGQGEYNEQFF
>.|TRBJ1-2|TRBV5-1|.
TGCGCCAGCAGCTTGGGAGGTCCGGGCTATGGCTACACCTTC
CASSLGGPGYGYTF
>.|TRBJ2-1|TRBV25-1|.
TGTGCCAGCCAAAAAACGGACAATGAGCAGTTCTTC
CASQKTDNEQFF
>.|TRBJ2-7|TRBV4-3|.
TGCGCCAGCAGCCAAGTAATTTCGAGCTCCTACGAGCAGTACTTC
CASSQVISSSYEQYF
>TRBD1|TRBJ1-2|TRBV5-4|.
TGTGCCAGTTCTAATTCCGGGACAGGCGGCTATGGCTACACCTTC
CASSNSGTGGYGYTF
>.|TRBJ2-3|TRBV5-1|.
TGCGCCAGCAGACCCCCTATCGCCGGGACTACAGATACGCAGTATTTT
CASRPPIAGTTDTQYF
>TRBD1|TRBJ2-5|TRBV4-3|.
TGCGCCAGCAGCGGAAACCGGGACAGCAAGCAAGAGACCCAGTACTTC
CASSGNRDSKQETQYF
>TRBD1|TRBJ2-7|TRBV7-2|.
TGTGCCAGCAGCCCCTATCCGGGACAGTTCCACGAGCAGTACTTC
CASSPYPGQFHEQYF
>.|TRBJ2-7|TRBV7-9|.
TGTGCCAGCAGCTTATGGGAGGCCGAGCAGTACTTC
CASSLWEAEQYF
>.|TRBJ2-2|TRBV7-6|.
TGTGCCAGCAGCTTAGGGGTAGGAGGGGACACCGGGGAGCTGTTTTTT
CASSLGVGGDTGELFF
>.|TRBJ1-5|TRBV5-5|.
TGTGCCAGCAGCTGGGGGTCGGGGGGGGTAGACCAGCCCCAGCATTTT
CASSWGSGGVDQPQHF
>.|TRBJ1-2|TRBV4-3|.
TGCGCCAGCAGCCAAGATCAGGGGCAGGGCTATGGCTACACCTTC
CASSQDQGQGYGYTF
>TRBD1|TRBJ1-1|TRBV6-1|.
TGTGCCAGCAATGGACAGGACCTTGAAGCTTTCTTT
CASNGQDLEAFF
>TRBD1|TRBJ1-2|TRBV30|.
TGTGCCTGGAGCGCAACAGGGGGCGGTGGCTACACCTTC
CAWSATGGGGYTF
>.|TRBJ1-5|TRBV6-6|.
TGTGCCAGCAGTTACGCAGTCTCCGGGGACAATCAGCCCCAGCATTTT
CASSYAVSGDNQPQHF
>.|TRBJ1-1|TRBV7-9|.
TGTGCCAGCAGTCCAACAGGGTTCCCAGTGAACACTGAAGCTTTCTTT
CASSPTGFPVNTEAFF
>.|TRBJ2-2|TRBV9|.
TGTGCCAGCAGCGTAGAGGCGGACGGGGAGCTGTTTTTT
CASSVEADGELFF
>.|TRBJ2-3|TRBV7-9|.
TGTGCCAGCAGCTTAGTGGACTACACAGATACGCAGTATTTT
CASSLVDYTDTQYF
>.|TRBJ1-1|TRBV6-5|.
TGTGCCAGCACCATGAAGGAGACAGCCCCTGAAGCTTTCTTT
CASTMKETAPEAFF
>.|TRBJ2-1|TRBV7-9|.
TGTGCCAGCAGCTTGCCCGGGACCTACAATGAGCAGTTCTTC
CASSLPGTYNEQFF